The rows below give T cell receptor beta chains drawn from one sample of a study of T cell changes during pregnancy in multiple sclerosis. Produced via immunoSEQ multiplex PCR; TCRdb's table is partial and in-frame only. Of about 75,000 clones listed, over 85% are singletons. The sample in question was CD4+ T cells from peripheral blood mononuclear cells, obtained after pregnancy. The receptors stem from a female donor with multiple sclerosis, enrolled in a pregnancy study. The CDR3 runs from the conserved cysteine through the conserved F or W. The D gene is left open where the match is weak. Clone size appears in some rows only: once, few, many, or a class for an expanded clone.

j_call clone_size d_call v_call cdr3_aa cdr3_nt
TRBJ2-3 NA TRBD2 TRBV2 CASSPGGNTGTSTDTQYF TGTGCCAGCAGTCCGGGGGGGAATACAGGGACCAGCACAGATACGCAGTATTTT
TRBJ1-2 NA TRBD1 TRBV18 CASSPPDRPYGYTF TGTGCCAGCTCACCGCCGGACAGGCCCTATGGCTACACCTTC
TRBJ2-7 NA NA TRBV28 CASSFVTYEQYF TGTGCCAGCAGTTTTGTCACCTACGAGCAGTACTTC
TRBJ2-1 NA TRBD2 TRBV7-8 CASTGLAGGGEQFF TGTGCCAGCACAGGACTAGCGGGAGGAGGTGAGCAGTTCTTC
TRBJ2-7 NA NA TRBV6-6 CASAGLIYEQYF TGTGCCAGCGCGGGTCTTATTTACGAGCAGTACTTC
TRBJ2-4 NA NA TRBV7-9 CASSLSTGITNIQYF TGTGCCAGCAGCTTAAGTACAGGAATTACCAACATTCAGTACTTC
TRBJ1-1 NA TRBD1 TRBV6-5 CASSSGAGGVTEAFF TGTGCCAGCAGCTCGGGGGCAGGGGGCGTCACTGAAGCTTTCTTT
TRBJ2-3 NA TRBD2 TRBV9 CASSPRLGLARTDTQYF TGTGCCAGCAGCCCACGGTTGGGACTAGCACGTACAGATACGCAGTATTTT
TRBJ2-7 NA TRBD2 TRBV27 CASSPMTSGISYEQYF TGTGCCAGCAGTCCGATGACTAGCGGAATCTCCTACGAGCAGTACTTC
TRBJ2-1 NA NA TRBV11-3 CASSLGPGGNEQFF TGTGCCAGCAGCTTAGGGCCCGGGGGAAACGAGCAGTTCTTC
TRBJ2-1 NA NA TRBV28 CASSLGGAHNEQFF TGTGCCAGCAGTTTAGGTGGGGCCCACAATGAGCAGTTCTTC
TRBJ2-5 NA NA TRBV7-3 CASSSDSQETQYF TGTGCCAGCAGCTCGGACAGCCAAGAGACCCAGTACTTC
TRBJ1-1 NA NA TRBV7-2 CASSLDWGGTEAFF TGTGCCAGCAGCTTAGATTGGGGGGGCACTGAAGCTTTCTTT
TRBJ1-5 NA TRBD1 TRBV28 CASSPQGAGNQPQHF TGTGCCAGCAGCCCCCAGGGGGCAGGCAATCAGCCCCAGCATTTT
TRBJ1-5 NA TRBD1 TRBV6-1 CASSWTGGVDRPQHF TGTGCCAGCAGTTGGACAGGTGGAGTTGATCGGCCCCAGCATTTT
TRBJ2-3 NA NA TRBV5-1 CASSLWRGIRPDTQYF TGCGCCAGCAGCTTGTGGCGAGGGATCCGACCAGATACGCAGTATTTT
TRBJ2-7 NA NA TRBV20-1 CSASGRDEQYF TGCAGTGCTAGTGGCAGGGACGAGCAGTACTTC
TRBJ2-2 NA TRBD1 TRBV7-2 CASSFPFGTANTGELFF TGTGCCAGCAGCTTCCCATTTGGGACAGCCAACACCGGGGAGCTGTTTTTT
TRBJ2-6 NA NA TRBV19 CASSQLSGANVLTF TGTGCCAGTAGCCAGTTATCTGGGGCCAACGTCCTGACTTTC
TRBJ2-2 NA TRBD2 TRBV9 CASRGTWGSGDTGELFF TGTGCCAGCAGGGGCACCTGGGGTAGCGGGGACACCGGGGAGCTGTTTTTT
TRBJ1-2 NA NA TRBV5-1 CASSLATALTYGYTF TGCGCCAGCAGCTTGGCGACAGCACTAACCTATGGCTACACCTTC
TRBJ2-3 once NA TRBV5-4 CASSLGSSTDTQYF TGTGCCAGCAGCTTGGGTTCTAGCACAGATACGCAGTATTTT
TRBJ2-6 NA TRBD2 TRBV4-1 CASRLAGDAGANVLTF TGCGCCAGCAGACTAGCGGGAGACGCTGGGGCCAACGTCCTGACTTTC
TRBJ1-1 NA NA TRBV11-1 CASTLGDRGSNTEAFF TGTGCCAGCACTTTGGGGGATAGGGGGTCGAACACTGAAGCTTTCTTT
TRBJ2-1 NA TRBD2 TRBV11-3 CASSVEGREGKDEQFF TGTGCCAGCAGCGTAGAGGGGCGGGAGGGAAAGGATGAGCAGTTCTTC
TRBJ2-3 NA TRBD1 TRBV2 CASSPGTGFSDTQYF TGTGCCAGCAGTCCCGGGACAGGGTTCTCAGATACGCAGTATTTT
TRBJ1-5 NA NA TRBV7-6 CASSLLEGQANQPQHF TGTGCCAGCAGCTTATTAGAGGGTCAGGCCAATCAGCCCCAGCATTTT
TRBJ1-1 NA TRBD1 TRBV9 CASSVGGQGTEAFF TGTGCCAGCAGCGTAGGAGGACAGGGGACCGAAGCTTTCTTT
TRBJ1-1 once NA TRBV19 CASSISSPGAEAFF TGTGCCAGTAGTATTTCCAGCCCCGGAGCTGAAGCTTTCTTT
TRBJ1-1 NA NA TRBV18 CASSPGHREAFF TGTGCCAGCTCACCGGGACACAGAGAAGCTTTCTTT
TRBJ1-3 NA NA TRBV4-2 CASSPSEGRANTIYF TGTGCCAGCAGCCCTTCAGAGGGTCGGGCTAACACCATATATTTT
TRBJ2-7 NA TRBD2 TRBV5-1 CASSILSLAGEPYEQYF TGCGCCAGCAGCATACTATCACTAGCGGGGGAGCCCTACGAGCAGTACTTC
TRBJ1-4 NA TRBD1 TRBV5-1 CASSLSSTGDEKLFF TGCGCCAGCAGCTTGTCTTCTACAGGGGATGAAAAACTGTTTTTT
TRBJ2-3 NA NA TRBV13 CASRPSARDTQYF TGTGCCAGCAGGCCTAGCGCCAGGGATACGCAGTATTTT
TRBJ2-7 NA NA TRBV21-1 CASINIAGEGYEQYF TGTGCCAGCATAAACATAGCGGGAGAAGGCTACGAGCAGTACTTC
TRBJ2-1 NA NA TRBV29-1 CSVAMTVYNEQFF TGCAGCGTTGCGATGACAGTGTACAATGAGCAGTTCTTC